The 2 T cell receptor beta chains below all came from one sample that was sequenced in a study of shared clonotypes between healthy human individuals. The protocol was immunoSEQ multiplex PCR, while the TCRdb copy is restricted to in-frame clones and leaves out a portion. Of 600,000 to 750,000 clones detected, about two thirds appear once; the ten largest clones hold less than 2%. What was sequenced was memory CD4+ T cells sorted from blood. Stated subset: CD45RA-negative fraction. The receptors derive from a young woman in good health.

V and J are TRBV6-5 and TRBJ1-4; TRBD1 matches at 7 bases. This CDR3 contains 15 residues. V lost 0 bases and J lost 10; bases outside the gene matches: 8. The germline V gene has CDR1 MNHEY and CDR2 SVGAGI. This CDR3 is CASSYSNRGGGKLFF. The DNA for the CDR3 is TGTGCCAGCAGTTACTCGAACAGGGGCGGCGGAAAACTGTTTTTT.

The V gene is TRBV30, the J gene TRBJ2-3, with TRBD2 identical over 9 bases. V was clipped by 5 bases and J by 6 bases; unmatched bases: 12. The CDR3 spans 15 residues. Germline V gene sequence: CDR1 GTSNPN, CDR2 SVGIG (reference sequence). CDR3 sequence: CAWGPPSGATDTQYF. CDR3 nucleotide sequence: TGTGCCTGGGGACCCCCTAGCGGGGCCACTGATACGCAGTATTTT.